These 30 T cell receptor beta chains were sequenced from one sample in a study of early T cells in non-severe SARS-CoV-2 infection. TCRdb reprocessed the 5' RACE reads via MiXCR and lists one record per CDR3 protein. This table has some 71,000 distinct CDR3 sequences, about 10% appearing once. Sequencing was performed on whole blood, taken at baseline. Source of these receptors: an adult who was a healthcare worker with PCR-confirmed SARS-CoV-2 infection or an uninfected control (not recorded which).

The chain uses TRBV7-2 and TRBJ1-5; the D is unclear. CDR3 length equals 13 residues. Trimming removed 2 bases at V and 9 bases at J, with 11 bases between. Germline lookup yields CDR1 SGHTA and CDR2 FQGNSA. CDR3 sequence reads: CASSLFGDRPQHF. CDR3 sequence (DNA): TGTGCCAGCAGCTTATTCGGGGATCGGCCCCAGCATTTT.

This clonotype was counted between two and nine times. The chain has TRBV6-1 and TRBJ2-2; D is uncertain. The CDR3 consists of 12 residues. Trimming removed 8 bases from V and 0 bases from J, with 4 bases in between. The germline gives CDR1 MNHNS, CDR2 SASEGT. CDR3 amino acids: CASAPNTGELFF. The CDR3 DNA follows: TGTGCCAGCGCCCCGAACACCGGGGAGCTGTTTTTT.

This clonotype was detected only a few times. The chain joins TRBV24-1 to TRBJ2-2; 7 bases line up with TRBD1. The CDR3 runs to 16 residues. Germline V CDR1 and CDR2: KGHDR, SFDVKD. V dropped 8 bases and J dropped 1; count of bases not matched to a gene: 9. As DNA, the CDR3 is TGTGCCACCACCGGTAGGGGACAGATGAACACCGGGGAGCTGTTTTTT. Translated, it gives CATTGRGQMNTGELFF.

This chain uses TRBV5-1 with TRBJ2-1; 7 bases match TRBD2. The germline V gene has CDR1 SGHRS and CDR2 YFSETQ. V dropped 0 bases and J dropped 3; count of bases not matched to a gene: 3. The CDR3 is 15 residues long. The CDR3 is CASSLDSGDYNEQFF. In nucleotides, the CDR3 is TGCGCCAGCAGCTTGGACAGCGGGGACTACAATGAGCAGTTCTTC.

Only a few counts were recorded for this clonotype. This chain links TRBV6-5 with TRBJ1-1; D remains ambiguous. The CDR3 has 13 residues. V lost 2 bases and J 4 bases, leaving 8 bases between the germline ends. The germline V gene has CDR1 MNHEY and CDR2 SVGAGI. The CDR3 region has the DNA TGTGCCAGCAGTTACGGGCTGGGCACTGAAGCTTTCTTT. It codes for CASSYGLGTEAFF.

This clonotype was seen a few times. The rearrangement joins TRBV2 to TRBJ2-7; D uncertain. The V end was cut by 7 bases, the J end by 0 bases, with 13 bases between. Germline V gives CDR1 SNHLY, CDR2 FYNNEI. The CDR3 is 14 residues long. The DNA of the CDR3 is TGTGCCAGCAAACAACCTCTAAGCTCCTACGAGCAGTACTTC. Translating gives CASKQPLSSYEQYF.

This clonotype was recorded many times. The gene calls are TRBV11-3 and TRBJ2-1; possible D gene TRBD1, 6 bases. Germline V CDR1 and CDR2: SGHNT, YENEEA. The CDR3 spans 12 residues. V was pared by 7 bases and J by 7 bases, with 11 bases between. The CDR3 region has the DNA TGTGCCAGCACCCGCCAGGGGAATGAGCAGTTCTTC. Translating gives CASTRQGNEQFF.

The chain joins TRBV24-1 to TRBJ1-1; D ambiguous. V was trimmed by 3 bases and J by 0 bases, leaving 4 bases between them. The CDR3 extends over 13 amino acids. CDR1 is KGHDR, CDR2 SFDVKD, per germline. The CDR3 DNA follows: TGTGCCACCAGTGATAGTGTGAACACTGAAGCTTTCTTT. Its protein product is CATSDSVNTEAFF.

This chain joins TRBV11-2 and TRBJ2-1, with a weak D call TRBD1 (6 bases). The CDR3 loop spans 16 amino acids. V was trimmed by 5 bases and J by 9 bases, leaving 23 bases between them. Germline assignment: CDR1 SGHAT and CDR2 FQNNGV. The CDR3 bases are TGTGCCAGCAGCCGCGCTCCGGGACAACTAGGAGGTGAGCAGTTCTTC. Translating it yields CASSRAPGQLGGEQFF.

DNA for the CDR3: TGCAGCGTTCGACGGACTATGAACACTGAAGCTTTCTTT. Its protein is CSVRRTMNTEAFF. The chain carries TRBV29-1 and TRBJ1-1, with D unresolved. Germline assignment: CDR1 SQVTM and CDR2 ANQGSEA. This CDR3 comprises 13 residues. V was trimmed by 5 bases and J by 0 bases, leaving 10 bases between them.

The V call is TRBV5-6, the J call TRBJ2-7, with a weak D call TRBD2 (5 bases). CDR1 is SGHDT, CDR2 YYEEEE, per germline. The CDR3 runs to 15 residues. V dropped 3 bases and J dropped 2 bases, with 15 bases sitting between them. CDR3 residues: CASSYFSFGTYEQYF. In DNA form, the CDR3 reads TGTGCCAGCAGCTATTTTAGTTTCGGGACCTACGAGCAGTACTTC.

This clonotype was observed many times. The chain employs TRBV6-1 and TRBJ2-2, with D unresolved. V lost 0 bases, J lost 9 bases, and 11 bases lay in between. This CDR3 is built from 14 residues. Germline loops: CDR1 MNHNS, CDR2 SASEGT. The CDR3 DNA reads TGTGCCAGCAGTGAAGCTTCCCTCGTCAGGGAGCTGTTTTTT. Translating gives CASSEASLVRELFF.

The chain carries TRBV3-1 and TRBJ2-1; D possibly uses TRBD1 or TRBD2 (5 bases each). The CDR3 consists of 13 residues. Germline loops: CDR1 LGHDT, CDR2 YNNKEL (reference sequence). The germline V and J ends were trimmed by 2 bases and 9 bases, with 11 bases remaining between them. The CDR3 DNA follows: TGTGCCAGCAGCCAATTCGGGACCGGTGAGCAGTTCTTC. This codes for CASSQFGTGEQFF.

This clonotype was recorded at least ten times. The chain recombines TRBV5-6 with TRBJ1-2; tentative D call: TRBD1 (6 bases). CDR1 is SGHDT, CDR2 YYEEEE, per germline. The CDR3 covers 15 residues. The ends were cut back, 2 bases at V and 4 bases at J, with 15 bases in the middle. The CDR3 region is CASSLTGRVSYGYTF. The CDR3 nucleotides read TGTGCCAGCAGCTTAACAGGGAGGGTGAGCTATGGCTACACCTTC.

This clonotype was detected ten times or more. The J gene is TRBJ2-1, the V gene TRBV12-3 or TRBV12-4; D may be TRBD1 (5 bases). V lost 7 bases and J 5 bases, leaving 15 bases between the germline ends. CDR3 size: 14 residues. The DNA of the CDR3 is TGTGCCAGCACTCTTGGACAAGTAAACAATGAGCAGTTCTTC. Protein product: CASTLGQVNNEQFF.

The V and J genes are TRBV3-2 and TRBJ1-2; the DNA was not used to check the table's D call, TRBD1. TRBV3-2 is reported as a pseudogene. The CDR3 runs to 16 residues. The CDR3 nucleotides are TGTGCCAGCAGCCAAGGAAAAGGTTACAGGGGACTTGGCTACACCTTC. Encoded protein: CASSQGKGYRGLGYTF.

V usage is TRBV11-1 and J usage is TRBJ2-7; D is possibly TRBD2 (5 bases). Between the trimmed V and J ends, which lost 1 base and 2 bases, there was a span of 12 bases. There are 15 residues in the CDR3. CDR1 and CDR2 (germline): SGHAT, FQDESV (reference sequence). The CDR3 here is CASSLDPSRPYEQYF. CDR3 in DNA: TGTGCCAGCAGCTTAGACCCTAGCAGGCCCTACGAGCAGTACTTC.

The V call is TRBV7-2, the J call TRBJ2-4; TRBD1 might be the D (5 bases). The length of the CDR3 is 15 residues. CDR1 is SGHTA and CDR2 is FQGNSA in the germline V gene. V shed 1 base and J shed 9 bases, with 16 bases lying between them. CDR3 loop: CASSLGARAQGIQYF. As DNA, the CDR3 is TGTGCCAGCAGCTTAGGTGCTAGAGCCCAGGGCATTCAGTACTTC.

The J gene is TRBJ1-4, the V gene TRBV20-1; 9 bases are shared with TRBD1. Trimming cost V 6 bases and J 6 bases; bases outside gene matches: 5. There are 13 residues in the CDR3. Germline V gene sequence: CDR1 DFQATT, CDR2 SNEGSKA (reference sequence). CDR3 residues: CSAGTGYYEKLFF. The CDR3 DNA is TGCAGTGCGGGGACAGGGTACTATGAAAAACTGTTTTTT.

The J gene is TRBJ2-3, the V gene TRBV9; D possibly uses TRBD1 or TRBD2 (5 bases each). Germline CDR1 SGDLS, CDR2 YYNGEE. Trimming took off 0 bases at V and 1 base at J, with 6 bases between the two ends. CDR3 length: 14 amino acids. The CDR3 DNA reads as TGTGCCAGCAGCGTAGTGGGGGGCACAGATACGCAGTATTTT. The encoded protein is CASSVVGGTDTQYF.

This clonotype was picked up many times. V usage is TRBV2 and J usage is TRBJ2-7; the match to TRBD1 covers 7 bases. The V gene's germline CDR1 is SNHLY and CDR2 FYNNEI. The CDR3 contains 14 residues. V shed 5 bases, J shed 1 base, and the junction held 5 bases outside the gene matches. The CDR3 sequence is CASSHRGHSYEQYF. In nucleotides, the CDR3 is TGTGCCAGCAGTCACAGGGGACATTCCTACGAGCAGTACTTC.

The chain links TRBV10-3 to TRBJ2-3; D call uncertain. Germline assignment: CDR1 ENHRY and CDR2 SYGVKD. This CDR3 has 13 amino acids. With 4 bases removed from V and 6 bases from J, the gap between germline ends came to 11 bases. CDR3 bases: TGTGCCATCAGTGCAGACGTCCAGGATACGCAGTATTTT. Translating gives CAISADVQDTQYF.

This clonotype was found a few times. The chain employs TRBV6-1 and TRBJ2-1; 13 positions agree with TRBD2. Germline V gene data show CDR1 as MNHNS and CDR2 as SASEGT. Losses at the gene ends were 7 bases for V and 2 bases for J; bases not matched to a gene: 11. The CDR3 length is 18 residues. In DNA, the CDR3 is TGTGCCAGCATTCTCAAGACTAGCGGGGGGACCACCTACAATGAGCAGTTCTTC. Its protein is CASILKTSGGTTYNEQFF.

This clonotype showed up just a few times. This rearrangement joins TRBV6-5 to TRBJ1-2; D may be TRBD1 (5 bases). With 2 bases removed from V and 1 base from J, the gap between germline ends came to 8 bases. Germline CDR1 is MNHEY and CDR2 is SVGAGI. The CDR3 consists of 14 residues. CDR3 nucleotide sequence: TGTGCCAGCAGTTACAGCAGGGTTAACTATGGCTACACCTTC. Protein sequence: CASSYSRVNYGYTF.

The chain links TRBV5-4 to TRBJ2-2, with 7 bases aligning to TRBD2. CDR1 is SGHNT and CDR2 is YYREEE in the germline V gene (reference sequence). The CDR3 runs to 13 residues. V lost 4 bases, J lost 6 bases, and 3 bases stayed unmatched. As DNA, the CDR3 is TGTGCCAGCAGCCCTGGACTAGCCGGGGAGCTGTTTTTT. Protein: CASSPGLAGELFF.

Many counts were recorded for this clonotype. At one of its ends the junction is not consistent with the germline gene, which may arise from a read error. The gene calls are TRBV10-1 and TRBJ2-7; unclear D gene. CDR1 WNHNN and CDR2 SYGVQD come from the germline V gene (reference sequence). The CDR3 runs 14 residues. CDR3 amino acids: CASPDGPHLYEQCF. CDR3 DNA: TGCGCCAGTCCCGACGGCCCCCACTTATACGAGCAGTGCTTC.

This clonotype showed up just once. The V call is TRBV10-3, the J call TRBJ2-7; the D gene is possibly TRBD1 (6 bases). V lost 10 bases to trimming and J lost 7 bases, with 17 bases between them. Germline V CDR1 and CDR2: ENHRY, SYGVKD. This CDR3 contains 12 residues. The CDR3 DNA sequence: TGTGCCACTCTACAGGGTTCGGGAGAGCAGTACTTC. Amino acids: CATLQGSGEQYF.

The rearrangement uses TRBV5-1 and TRBJ2-7; D is perhaps TRBD1 (6 bases). The CDR3 is 13 residues long. In germline, CDR1 is SGHRS, CDR2 YFSETQ. The V end was cut by 6 bases, the J end by 4 bases, with 14 bases between. The CDR3 spells CASKELQGYEQYF. Here the CDR3 DNA reads TGCGCCAGCAAAGAATTACAGGGATACGAGCAGTACTTC.

This clonotype has ten or more counts. This chain uses TRBV9 with TRBJ1-3, with D possibly being TRBD1 (6 bases). CDR1 is SGDLS and CDR2 is YYNGEE in the germline V gene. The V gene lost 0 bases and the J gene lost 0 bases, with 10 bases spanning the gap. The CDR3 is made up of 16 amino acids. CDR3 in amino acids: CASSVGGGFSGNTIYF. The CDR3 DNA reads as TGTGCCAGCAGCGTAGGAGGGGGTTTCTCTGGAAACACCATATATTTT. Looking up the rest from reference TRBV9 and TRBJ1-3 gives the full variable domain: DSGVTQTPKHLITATGQRVTLRCSPRSGDLSVYWYQQSLDQGLQFLIQYYNGEERAKGNILERFSAQQFPDLHSELNLSSLELGDSALYFCASSVGGGFSGNTIYFGEGSWLTVV.

This clonotype was found a few times. The chain links TRBV20-1 to TRBJ2-2; 7 bases line up with TRBD1. The CDR3 runs to 13 residues. Germline CDR1 DFQATT, CDR2 SNEGSKA (reference sequence). The V and J ends lost 3 bases and 5 bases, in that order; junction bases with no gene match: 3. This CDR3 is CSARDRTTGELFF. DNA for the CDR3: TGCAGTGCTAGGGACAGGACTACCGGGGAGCTGTTTTTT.